This T cell receptor beta chain was documented in a study of cytomegalovirus exposure and HLA in healthy donors. General study points: Association with HLA alleles at 0.05 false discovery rate was found for 16,951 TCR beta sequences in a later analysis. Analysis was carried out at a later point, and it linked a missense DCLRE1C variant to TCR beta V- and J-gene trimming.

Donors were ostensibly healthy at sampling, although undocumented immune exposures were probable. Deletions cut 9 bases from V and 0 bases from J, with 8 bases between. This CDR3 has 12 residues. Germline CDR1 reads LNHDA; CDR2 reads SQIVND (reference sequence). Comment on this clone: Its antigen is undetermined.

Both 60 Vbeta primers and 13 Jbeta primers went into the PCR. TCRdb keeps only in-frame clones here, not all; method: immunoSEQ multiplex PCR. The repertoire holds about 88,000 clones, roughly 80% seen once, with approximately 3% in the top ten. The sequence derives from a man aged 30-40 years in good health and CMV-seronegative. This rearrangement joins TRBV19 to TRBJ1-1; D is unresolved. The sequenced sample consisted of PBMCs. CDR3 loop: CASSYMNTEAFF. The CDR3 DNA sequence: TGTGCCAGCAGTTACATGAACACTGAAGCTTTCTTT.